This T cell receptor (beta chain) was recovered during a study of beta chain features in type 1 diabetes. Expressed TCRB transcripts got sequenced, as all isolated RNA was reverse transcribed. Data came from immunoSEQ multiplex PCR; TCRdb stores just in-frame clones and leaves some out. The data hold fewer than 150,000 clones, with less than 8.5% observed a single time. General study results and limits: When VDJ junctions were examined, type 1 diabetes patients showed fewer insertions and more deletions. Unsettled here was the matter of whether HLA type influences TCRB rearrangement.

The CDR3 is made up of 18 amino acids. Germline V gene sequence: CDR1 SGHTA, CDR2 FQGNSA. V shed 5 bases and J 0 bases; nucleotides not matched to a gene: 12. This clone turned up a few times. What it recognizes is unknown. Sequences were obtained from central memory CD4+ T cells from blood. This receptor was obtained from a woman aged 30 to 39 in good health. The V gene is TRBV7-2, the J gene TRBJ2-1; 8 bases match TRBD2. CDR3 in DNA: TGTGCCAGCAGCACCCTATCTAGCGGGCCTAGCTCCTACAATGAGCAGTTCTTC. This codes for CASSTLSSGPSSYNEQFF.